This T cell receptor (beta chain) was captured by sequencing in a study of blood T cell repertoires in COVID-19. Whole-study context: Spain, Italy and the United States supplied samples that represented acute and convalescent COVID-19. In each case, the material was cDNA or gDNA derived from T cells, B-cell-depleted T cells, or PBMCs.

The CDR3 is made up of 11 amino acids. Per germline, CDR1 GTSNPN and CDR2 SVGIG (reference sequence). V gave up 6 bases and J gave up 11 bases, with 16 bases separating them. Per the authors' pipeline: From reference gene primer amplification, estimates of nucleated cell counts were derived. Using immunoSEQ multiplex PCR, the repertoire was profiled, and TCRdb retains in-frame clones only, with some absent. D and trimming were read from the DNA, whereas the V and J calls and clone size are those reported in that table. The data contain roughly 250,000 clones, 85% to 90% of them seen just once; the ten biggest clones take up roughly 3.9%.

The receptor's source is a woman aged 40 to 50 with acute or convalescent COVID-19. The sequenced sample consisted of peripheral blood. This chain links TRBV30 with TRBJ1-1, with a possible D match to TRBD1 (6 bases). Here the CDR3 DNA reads TGTGCCTGCACTGAGGGGGTGGCCGCTTTCTTT. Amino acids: CACTEGVAAFF. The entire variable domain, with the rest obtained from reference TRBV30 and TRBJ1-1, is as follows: SQTIHQWPATLVQPVGSPLSLECTVEGTSNPNLYWYRQAAGRGLQLLFYSVGIGQISSEVPQNLSASRPQDRQFILSSKKLLLSDSGFYLCACTEGVAAFFGQGTRLTVV.